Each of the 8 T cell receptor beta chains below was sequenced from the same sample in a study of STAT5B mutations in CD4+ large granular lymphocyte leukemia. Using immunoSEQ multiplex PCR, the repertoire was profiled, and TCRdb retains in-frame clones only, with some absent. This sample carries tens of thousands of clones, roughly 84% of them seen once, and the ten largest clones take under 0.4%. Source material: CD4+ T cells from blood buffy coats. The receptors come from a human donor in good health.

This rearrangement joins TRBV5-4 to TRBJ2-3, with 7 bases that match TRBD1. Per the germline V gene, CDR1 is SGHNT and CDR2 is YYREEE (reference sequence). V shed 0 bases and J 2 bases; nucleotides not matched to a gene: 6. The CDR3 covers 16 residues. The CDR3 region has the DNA TGTGCCAGCAGCTTGGGAGGGGGCAACCCCACAGATACGCAGTATTTT. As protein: CASSLGGGNPTDTQYF.

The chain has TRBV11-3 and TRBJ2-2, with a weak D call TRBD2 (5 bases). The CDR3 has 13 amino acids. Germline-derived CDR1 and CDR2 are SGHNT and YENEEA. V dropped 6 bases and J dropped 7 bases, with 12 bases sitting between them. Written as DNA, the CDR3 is TGTGCCAGCAGAGGACTCCCGGACGGGGAGCTGTTTTTT. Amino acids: CASRGLPDGELFF.

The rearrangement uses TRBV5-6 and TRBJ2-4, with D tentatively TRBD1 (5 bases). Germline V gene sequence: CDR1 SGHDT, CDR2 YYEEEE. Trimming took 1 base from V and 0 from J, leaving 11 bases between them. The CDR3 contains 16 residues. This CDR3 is CASSLFTGGAKNIQYF. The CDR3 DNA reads TGTGCCAGCAGCTTGTTTACAGGCGGAGCCAAAAACATTCAGTACTTC.

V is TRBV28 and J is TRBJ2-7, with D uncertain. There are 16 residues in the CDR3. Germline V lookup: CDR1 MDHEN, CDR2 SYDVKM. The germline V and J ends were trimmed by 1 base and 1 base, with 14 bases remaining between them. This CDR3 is CASSLLPGFASYEQYF. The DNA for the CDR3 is TGTGCCAGCAGTTTATTGCCAGGCTTTGCTTCCTACGAGCAGTACTTC.

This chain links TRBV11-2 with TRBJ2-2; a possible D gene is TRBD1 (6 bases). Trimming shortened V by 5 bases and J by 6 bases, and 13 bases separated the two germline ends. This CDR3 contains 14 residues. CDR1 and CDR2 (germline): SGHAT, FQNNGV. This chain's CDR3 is CASSLTQGAGELFF. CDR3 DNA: TGTGCCAGCAGCCTAACACAGGGTGCCGGGGAGCTGTTTTTT.

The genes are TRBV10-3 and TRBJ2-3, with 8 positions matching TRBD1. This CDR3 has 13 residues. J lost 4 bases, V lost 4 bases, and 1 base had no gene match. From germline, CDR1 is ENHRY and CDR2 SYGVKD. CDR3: CAISGQGPDTQYF. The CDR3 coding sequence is TGTGCCATCAGTGGACAGGGGCCAGATACGCAGTATTTT.

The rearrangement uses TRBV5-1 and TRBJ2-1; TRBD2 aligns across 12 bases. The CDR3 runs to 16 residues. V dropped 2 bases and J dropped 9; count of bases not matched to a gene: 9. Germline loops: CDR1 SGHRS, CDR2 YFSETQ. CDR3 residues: CASSFMTGTSGREQFF. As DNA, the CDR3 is TGCGCCAGCAGCTTCATGACCGGGACTAGCGGGCGTGAGCAGTTCTTC. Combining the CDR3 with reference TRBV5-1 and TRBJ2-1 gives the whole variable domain KAGVTQTPRYLIKTRGQQVTLSCSPISGHRSVSWYQQTPGQGLQFLFEYFSETQRNKGNFPGRFSGRQFSNSRSEMNVSTLELGDSALYLCASSFMTGTSGREQFFGPGTRLTVL.

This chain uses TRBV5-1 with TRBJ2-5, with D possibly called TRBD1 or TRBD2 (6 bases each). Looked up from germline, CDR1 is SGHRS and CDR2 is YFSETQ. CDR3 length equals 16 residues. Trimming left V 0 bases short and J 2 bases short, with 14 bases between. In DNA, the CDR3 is TGCGCCAGCAGCTTGGAGGGGGGCCCTTTACAAGAGACCCAGTACTTC. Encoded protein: CASSLEGGPLQETQYF.